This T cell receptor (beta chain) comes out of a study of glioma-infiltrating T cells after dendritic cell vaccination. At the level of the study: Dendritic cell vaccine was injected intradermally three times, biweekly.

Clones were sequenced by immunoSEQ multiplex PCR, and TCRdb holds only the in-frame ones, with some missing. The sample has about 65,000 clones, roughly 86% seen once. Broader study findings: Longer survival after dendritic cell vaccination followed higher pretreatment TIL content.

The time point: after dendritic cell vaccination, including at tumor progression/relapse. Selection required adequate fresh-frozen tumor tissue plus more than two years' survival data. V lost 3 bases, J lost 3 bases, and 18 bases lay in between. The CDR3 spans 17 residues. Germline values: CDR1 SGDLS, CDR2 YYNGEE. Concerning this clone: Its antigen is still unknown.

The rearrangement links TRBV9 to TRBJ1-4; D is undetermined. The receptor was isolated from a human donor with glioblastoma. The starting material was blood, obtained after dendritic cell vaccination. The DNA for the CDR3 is TGTGCCAGCAGCGCAGGATCGTCCGGGGATGCTAATGAAAAACTGTTTTTT. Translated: CASSAGSSGDANEKLFF.